Listed below are T cell receptor beta chains from one sample, sequenced in a study of shared T cell receptors in the human thymus. Produced via immunoSEQ multiplex PCR; TCRdb's table is partial and in-frame only. The table records hundreds of thousands of clones, approximately 87% of them present only once. Separately, the same data were catalogued under a study of human thymus T cells.

Sequencing was done on a sample of thymocytes. The receptors were gathered from a boy less than two years old with a congenital heart defect. The CDR3 runs from the conserved cysteine through the conserved F or W. The D gene is left open where the match is weak. Expanded clones are given a class, and other clones once, few, many or no size at all.

- | TRBJ1-2 | - | TRBV2 | CASSEWGVLWYGYTF | TGTGCCAGCAGTGAATGGGGGGTGCTATGGTATGGCTACACCTTC
- | TRBJ2-1 | few | TRBV2 | CASSDRVGSYNEQFF | TGTGCCAGCAGTGACAGGGTGGGGTCCTACAATGAGCAGTTCTTC
- | TRBJ2-3 | - | TRBV4-2 | CASSQDIGLMPQYF | TGTGCCAGCAGCCAAGATATCGGGTTAATGCCGCAGTATTTT
- | TRBJ1-5 | once | TRBV27 | CASSQSGHLWGNQPQHF | TGTGCCAGCAGCCAATCAGGACACCTCTGGGGCAATCAGCCCCAGCATTTT
- | TRBJ2-7 | - | TRBV11-2 | CASTPRLGGYEQYF | TGTGCCAGCACCCCCCGACTAGGTGGTTACGAGCAGTACTTC
TRBD1 | TRBJ1-3 | - | TRBV19 | CASSTHGGQGETGNTIYF | TGTGCCAGTAGTACCCATGGGGGACAGGGTGAGACTGGAAACACCATATATTTT
- | TRBJ2-7 | - | TRBV7-2 | CASSLGTPEQYF | TGTGCCAGCAGCTTGGGGACACCCGAGCAGTACTTC
TRBD2 | TRBJ2-7 | - | TRBV7-2 | CASSQRASGRATYEQYF | TGTGCCAGCAGCCAAAGGGCTAGCGGGAGAGCAACCTACGAGCAGTACTTC
TRBD1 | TRBJ1-4 | - | TRBV7-2 | CASSSPGGGGEKLFF | TGTGCCAGCAGCTCCCCAGGGGGCGGGGGTGAAAAACTGTTTTTT
TRBD1 | TRBJ1-1 | once | TRBV6-5 | CASRRDRGKEAFF | TGTGCCAGCAGGCGAGACAGGGGAAAAGAAGCTTTCTTT
TRBD1 | TRBJ2-2 | once | TRBV9 | CASSVGNRGTGELFF | TGTGCCAGCAGCGTGGGGAACAGGGGCACCGGGGAGCTGTTTTTT
- | TRBJ2-2 | - | TRBV5-5 | CASSLPALFGELFF | TGTGCCAGCAGCCTCCCCGCCCTATTCGGGGAGCTGTTTTTT
TRBD1 | TRBJ2-4 | - | TRBV14 | CASSQATAGGAKNIQYF | TGTGCCAGCAGCCAAGCGACGGCAGGGGGAGCCAAAAACATTCAGTACTTC
- | TRBJ2-7 | - | TRBV7-2 | CASSLVEGSAYEQYF | TGTGCCAGCAGCTTAGTAGAGGGTTCAGCCTACGAGCAGTACTTC
TRBD1 | TRBJ2-7 | - | TRBV7-9 | CASSTTLDRGRSYEQYF | TGTGCCAGCAGCACGACACTGGACAGGGGCCGATCCTACGAGCAGTACTTC
TRBD1 | TRBJ2-7 | - | TRBV5-1 | CASSRDRNSEQYF | TGCGCCAGCTCCAGGGACAGGAACTCCGAGCAGTACTTC
TRBD2 | TRBJ2-1 | - | TRBV2 | CASSESDAQRFSGVRAEQFF | TGTGCCAGCAGTGAGTCAGACGCCCAAAGATTTAGCGGGGTCCGGGCTGAGCAGTTCTTC
TRBD1 | TRBJ2-1 | - | TRBV27 | CASRTGGEYNEQFF | TGTGCCAGCCGGACAGGGGGCGAGTACAATGAGCAGTTCTTC
- | TRBJ2-5 | - | TRBV7-9 | CASSLRGPNREPETQYF | TGTGCCAGCAGCTTACGGGGACCTAACAGGGAACCAGAGACCCAGTACTTC
TRBD1 | TRBJ2-7 | - | TRBV27 | CANPGTGLPYEQYF | TGTGCCAACCCCGGGACAGGGCTGCCCTACGAGCAGTACTTC
TRBD1 | TRBJ2-7 | - | TRBV27 | CASRPRQGADEQYF | TGTGCCAGCAGACCCAGACAGGGGGCGGACGAGCAGTACTTC
- | TRBJ1-1 | - | TRBV27 | CASSLFPRGTRNTEAFF | TGTGCCAGCAGTTTATTCCCCAGAGGGACACGGAACACTGAAGCTTTCTTT
TRBD1 | TRBJ2-7 | - | TRBV27 | CAVAPTGSPYEQYF | TGTGCCGTAGCGCCGACAGGGTCCCCGTACGAGCAGTACTTC
- | TRBJ2-6 | few | TRBV19 | CASSLRDTGANVLTF | TGTGCCAGTAGTCTCCGGGACACCGGGGCCAACGTCCTGACTTTC
- | TRBJ2-7 | - | TRBV7-2 | CASSPYSVAYEQYF | TGTGCCAGCAGCCCCTATTCCGTCGCCTACGAGCAGTACTTC
- | TRBJ2-7 | - | TRBV11-3 | CASSLTQVRYEQYF | TGTGCCAGCAGCTTAACACAGGTCCGCTACGAGCAGTACTTC
TRBD1 | TRBJ2-7 | - | TRBV13 | CASSWDRSCHYEQYF | TGTGCCAGCAGCTGGGACAGAAGCTGCCACTACGAGCAGTACTTC
- | TRBJ1-1 | - | TRBV13 | CASSFRQVTEAFF | TGTGCCAGCAGCTTCCGACAGGTCACTGAAGCTTTCTTT
TRBD2 | TRBJ2-5 | - | TRBV5-8 | CASSAPGRGERSGEETQYF | TGTGCCAGCAGCGCCCCGGGGCGGGGGGAGCGCAGCGGCGAAGAGACCCAGTACTTC